Each of the 27 T cell receptor beta chains below was sequenced from the same sample in a study of T cell responses to AZD1222 COVID-19 vaccine. Measured with immunoSEQ multiplex PCR; TCRdb has only the in-frame clones, and not every one. The repertoire holds approximately 150,000 clones, with approximately 93% as singletons. Material: peripheral blood, obtained after recovery from COVID-19. Receptors were obtained from an adult who had recovered from COVID-19.

The rearrangement uses TRBV29-1 and TRBJ1-1; TRBD1 is a possible D gene (6 bases). Germline CDR1 and CDR2: SQVTM and ANQGSEA. CDR3 size: 13 residues. V lost 7 bases and J lost 0, with 12 bases in between. As DNA, the CDR3 is TGCAGCGCTGGTGGACAGTTGAACACTGAAGCTTTCTTT. Protein product: CSAGGQLNTEAFF.

This chain's CDR3 is CASSPSSQGVYGYTF. CDR3 bases: TGCGCCAGCAGCCCCAGTTCACAGGGGGTCTATGGCTACACCTTC. The chain couples TRBV4-1 to TRBJ1-2, with TRBD1 matching 8 bases. J gave up 4 bases and V 4 bases, and 8 bases lay outside the gene matches. Germline V gene lookup returns CDR1 MGHRA and CDR2 YSYEKL. The CDR3 contains 15 residues.

This sequence joins TRBV5-1 and TRBJ1-1; possibly TRBD1 for D (5 bases). The V and J ends lost 4 bases and 4 bases respectively, with 17 bases between them. This CDR3 is 15 amino acids long. CDR1 and CDR2 (germline): SGHRS, YFSETQ. The CDR3 nucleotides are TGCGCCAGCAGCACCGCACCTCAGGGTATCACTGAAGCTTTCTTT. Protein sequence: CASSTAPQGITEAFF. Together with reference TRBV5-1 and TRBJ1-1, the CDR3 gives the full variable domain: KAGVTQTPRYLIKTRGQQVTLSCSPISGHRSVSWYQQTPGQGLQFLFEYFSETQRNKGNFPGRFSGRQFSNSRSEMNVSTLELGDSALYLCASSTAPQGITEAFFGQGTRLTVV.

The genes are TRBV24-1 and TRBJ2-7; unclear D gene. The germline V gene has CDR1 KGHDR and CDR2 SFDVKD. The germline V and J ends were trimmed by 4 bases and 4 bases, with 7 bases remaining between them. The CDR3 consists of 12 residues. This chain's CDR3 is CATSETGYEQYF. The CDR3 region has the DNA TGTGCCACCAGTGAGACCGGGTACGAGCAGTACTTC.

The chain employs TRBV5-4 and TRBJ1-1; D unresolved. This CDR3 region has 13 residues. Germline lookup yields CDR1 SGHNT and CDR2 YYREEE (reference sequence). V was pared by 4 bases and J by 1 base, with 8 bases between. The CDR3 nucleotides read TGTGCCAGCAGCCCGAGGGAGAACACTGAAGCTTTCTTT. Amino acids: CASSPRENTEAFF.

The chain couples TRBV13 to TRBJ2-3; 11 nucleotides line up with TRBD2. Unmatched junction bases numbered 4, after V lost 5 bases and J lost 0 bases. Germline V gene sequence: CDR1 PRHDT, CDR2 FYEKMQ (reference sequence). The CDR3 length is 16 residues. CDR3 in amino acids: CASSDGTSGSTDTQYF. The DNA for the CDR3 is TGTGCCAGCAGCGATGGGACTAGCGGTAGCACAGATACGCAGTATTTT.

The V and J genes are TRBV12-2 and TRBJ1-5. TRBV12-2 is termed a pseudogene. This CDR3 is built from 17 residues. The chain's CDR3 is CASRLVLPARGNQPQHF. Written as DNA, the CDR3 is TGTGCAAGTCGCTTAGTTTTACCCGCGAGGGGCAATCAGCCCCAGCATTTT.

This chain links TRBV28 with TRBJ1-5; D remains ambiguous. V was cut by 5 bases and J by 9 bases, with 5 bases left in between. The CDR3 runs 10 residues. The germline V gene has CDR1 MDHEN and CDR2 SYDVKM. The CDR3: CASSVRPQHF. The CDR3 nucleotides read TGTGCCAGCAGTGTGCGGCCCCAGCATTTT.

The rearrangement uses TRBV5-1 and TRBJ1-4, with D perhaps TRBD1 (6 bases). Trimming removed 4 bases from V and 5 bases from J, with 15 bases in between. The germline V gene has CDR1 SGHRS and CDR2 YFSETQ. The CDR3 runs to 15 residues. CDR3 sequence: CASSQGGTQNEKLFF. The CDR3 DNA follows: TGCGCCAGCAGCCAAGGCGGGACACAGAATGAAAAACTGTTTTTT.

The chain joins TRBV9 to TRBJ2-5, with 11 bases fitting TRBD2. The CDR3 length is 21 residues. Germline V CDR1 and CDR2: SGDLS, YYNGEE. With V trimmed by 0 bases and J by 1 base, 17 bases remained unmatched. The CDR3 sequence is CASSVGTGTSGTRVGQETQYF. In DNA, the CDR3 is TGTGCCAGCAGCGTAGGGACAGGGACTAGCGGTACCCGGGTGGGCCAAGAGACCCAGTACTTC.

The V call is TRBV18, the J call TRBJ2-1; TRBD1 matches at 10 bases. J was trimmed by 4 bases and V by 3 bases; bases with no gene match: 6. This CDR3 is 16 amino acids long. CDR1 is KGHSH and CDR2 is LQKENI in the germline V gene. CDR3 loop: CASSPGQGPAYNEQFF. CDR3 nucleotides: TGTGCCAGCTCACCGGGACAGGGGCCGGCATACAATGAGCAGTTCTTC.

This chain uses TRBV4-1 with TRBJ1-1; 11 nucleotides align to TRBD1. The CDR3 consists of 16 residues. Germline-derived CDR1 and CDR2 are MGHRA and YSYEKL. V was clipped by 6 bases and J by 1 base; unmatched bases: 7. The CDR3 reads CASRPPGQGGNTEAFF. CDR3 DNA: TGCGCCAGCAGGCCACCGGGACAGGGGGGGAACACTGAAGCTTTCTTT.

The chain combines TRBV10-3 with TRBJ1-6; D not certain. V was shortened by 0 bases and J by 7 bases, with 13 bases between the two germline ends. The CDR3 runs 16 residues. The germline gives CDR1 ENHRY, CDR2 SYGVKD. CDR3 sequence (DNA): TGTGCCATCAGTGAGTCGGGCCCCAGAGGGAATTCACCCCTCCACTTT. Translated: CAISESGPRGNSPLHF.

This clone has just one count. The V and J genes are TRBV12-5 and TRBJ2-3; possibly TRBD1 for D (5 bases). Trimming cost V 11 bases and J 0 bases, with 12 bases left between them. The CDR3 totals 13 residues. Per the germline V gene, CDR1 is LGHNT and CDR2 is FRNRAP. The CDR3 here is CASEGVSTDTQYF. CDR3 nucleotides: TGTGCTTCCGAAGGGGTTAGCACAGATACGCAGTATTTT.

V is TRBV5-1 and J is TRBJ2-1; TRBD1 matches at 9 bases. V shed 7 bases, J shed 4 bases, and the junction held 6 bases outside the gene matches. The CDR3 totals 14 residues. Germline CDR1 is SGHRS and CDR2 is YFSETQ. The CDR3 protein is CASQGGTGYNEQFF. The CDR3 DNA sequence: TGCGCCAGCCAGGGGGGGACAGGGTACAATGAGCAGTTCTTC. The variable domain in full, completed from reference TRBV5-1 and TRBJ2-1, reads KAGVTQTPRYLIKTRGQQVTLSCSPISGHRSVSWYQQTPGQGLQFLFEYFSETQRNKGNFPGRFSGRQFSNSRSEMNVSTLELGDSALYLCASQGGTGYNEQFFGPGTRLTVL.

This clone has a single count. The chain employs TRBV5-1 and TRBJ1-6; 7 bases map to TRBD1. This CDR3 comprises 15 residues. V lost 5 bases to trimming and J lost 10 bases; unmatched junction nucleotides: 12. CDR1 SGHRS and CDR2 YFSETQ come from the germline V gene. This CDR3 is CASSLTGVDRSPLHF. The CDR3 nucleotides read TGCGCCAGCAGTCTCACAGGGGTCGACAGGTCACCCCTCCACTTT.

The chain couples TRBV19 to TRBJ2-3; no definite D call. The CDR3 consists of 14 residues. CDR1 is LNHDA, CDR2 SQIVND, per germline (reference sequence). The V end lost 4 bases, the J end lost 2 bases, and 10 bases lay between the germline ends. The CDR3 DNA sequence: TGTGCCAGTAGTAAGAGGTTATACACAGATACGCAGTATTTT. As protein: CASSKRLYTDTQYF.

The chain joins TRBV24-1 to TRBJ2-1; D possibly corresponds to TRBD1 (5 bases). This CDR3 region has 17 residues. Germline V CDR1 and CDR2: KGHDR, SFDVKD. Trimming cost V 4 bases and J 7 bases, with 22 bases left between them. DNA of the CDR3: TGTGCCACCAGTGACCAACCCCAGGGTCTTCGGGTGAATGAGCAGTTCTTC. It encodes CATSDQPQGLRVNEQFF.

The chain couples TRBV4-1 to TRBJ1-4; D uncertain. Deletions cut 1 base from V and 2 bases from J, with 11 bases between. Per the germline V gene, CDR1 is MGHRA and CDR2 is YSYEKL. The CDR3 totals 16 residues. The CDR3 DNA sequence: TGCGCCAGCAGCCAAGGTTTCTCCCTGACTAATGAAAAACTGTTTTTT. Translation gives CASSQGFSLTNEKLFF.

V usage is TRBV19 and J usage is TRBJ2-5, with 8 bases lining up with TRBD2. This CDR3 has 13 amino acids. The germline CDR1 and CDR2 sequences are LNHDA and SQIVND (reference sequence). V shed 3 bases and J 4 bases; nucleotides not matched to a gene: 1. The CDR3 DNA reads TGTGCCAGTAGTATCGGGGGGGGAGAGACCCAGTACTTC. Amino acid sequence: CASSIGGGETQYF.

CDR3 coding DNA: TGTGCCAGCAGTCCAACCGGGACAGCTATGTCCGAGCAGTACTTC. This gives the protein CASSPTGTAMSEQYF. This chain uses TRBV28 with TRBJ2-7, with 7 bases aligning to TRBD1. The trim removed 5 bases at V and 6 bases at J, leaving 13 bases unmatched. Germline V lookup: CDR1 MDHEN, CDR2 SYDVKM. The CDR3 has 15 residues. Based on the CDR3 plus reference TRBV28 and TRBJ2-7, the full variable domain is DVKVTQSSRYLVKRTGEKVFLECVQDMDHENMFWYRQDPGLGLRLIYFSYDVKMKEKGDIPEGYSVSREKKERFSLILESASTNQTSMYLCASSPTGTAMSEQYFGPGTRLTVT.

V is TRBV9 and J is TRBJ1-2, with 8 bases fitting TRBD1. The CDR3 is 15 residues long. Germline trimming cut 3 bases from V and 2 bases from J; bases unmatched to any gene: 6. Germline CDR1 reads SGDLS; CDR2 reads YYNGEE. CDR3 coding DNA: TGTGCCAGCAGCGCTGGGACAGGACTCAACTATGGCTACACCTTC. Translated: CASSAGTGLNYGYTF.

The CDR3 coding sequence is TGTGCCAGCAGCTTAGTCCTCATGGGATCGAACACCGGGGAGCTGTTTTTT. As protein: CASSLVLMGSNTGELFF. The chain couples TRBV7-9 to TRBJ2-2; D not resolved. The V end lost 1 base, the J end lost 0 bases, and 12 bases lay between the germline ends. Germline V gene lookup returns CDR1 SEHNR and CDR2 FQNEAQ (reference sequence). This CDR3 spans 17 amino acids.

The chain uses TRBV20-1 and TRBJ2-6; D is possibly TRBD2 (7 bases). CDR3 length: 17 residues. The germline CDR1 and CDR2 sequences are DFQATT and SNEGSKA (reference sequence). V lost 3 bases to trimming and J lost 0 bases, with 15 bases between them. CDR3 DNA sequence: TGCAGTGCTAGTAGGGGGGGACTGAGCTCTGGGGCCAACGTCCTGACTTTC. Its protein is CSASRGGLSSGANVLTF.

The chain has TRBV5-4 and TRBJ2-2; perhaps TRBD2 as D (6 bases). V lost 5 bases and J 4 bases, leaving 18 bases between the germline ends. This CDR3 spans 16 amino acids. Germline values: CDR1 SGHNT, CDR2 YYREEE (reference sequence). The chain's CDR3 is CASSVVPGLSTGELFF. CDR3 bases: TGTGCCAGCAGTGTTGTTCCGGGACTCTCCACCGGGGAGCTGTTTTTT.

The gene calls are TRBV28 and TRBJ2-7, with 10 bases that match TRBD2. After removal of 4 bases from V and 3 bases from J, the junction contained 3 bases not matched to a gene. This CDR3 has 14 residues. Germline CDR1 MDHEN, CDR2 SYDVKM. As DNA, the CDR3 is TGTGCCAGCAGTTCTAGCGGGAGTCTCTACGAGCAGTACTTC. Protein sequence: CASSSSGSLYEQYF.

The chain couples TRBV7-9 to TRBJ1-1; D might be TRBD1 (6 bases). In germline, CDR1 is SEHNR, CDR2 FQNEAQ (reference sequence). The CDR3 is 17 residues long. Trimming stripped 6 bases from V and 1 base from J, with 21 bases between. CDR3 DNA sequence: TGTGCCAGCAGGAAAAGGACAGCCGGATTAAGGAACACTGAAGCTTTCTTT. Encoded protein: CASRKRTAGLRNTEAFF. Looking up the rest from reference TRBV7-9 and TRBJ1-1 gives the full variable domain: DTGVSQNPRHKITKRGQNVTFRCDPISEHNRLYWYRQTLGQGPEFLTYFQNEAQLEKSRLLSDRFSAERPKGSFSTLEIQRTEQGDSAMYLCASRKRTAGLRNTEAFFGQGTRLTVV.